The 7 T cell receptor beta chains reported below all come from one sample, sequenced in a study of CD8 T cells in ankylosing spondylitis. TCRdb re-called the 5' RACE reads through MiXCR, storing one row per CDR3 protein. The sample has about 220,000 distinct CDR3 sequences, roughly 10% seen once. Input material: blood, either unsorted or a sorted T cell fraction (not recorded which). The receptors stem from a male donor with ankylosing spondylitis or in good health (not recorded which).

This clonotype has a count of ten or more. The chain uses TRBV4-2 and TRBJ2-1; D is unresolved. The V end was cut by 2 bases, the J end by 13 bases, with 12 bases between. This CDR3 contains 12 residues. Looked up from germline, CDR1 is LGHNA and CDR2 is YNFKEQ. The CDR3 DNA reads as TGTGCCAGCAGCCAATTGGGCGAACGACAGTTCTTC. Its translation: CASSQLGERQFF.

About this clonotype itself: Since a much larger clone is just one base distant, this may be a read error. The chain couples TRBV7-3 to TRBJ1-1, with a possible D match to TRBD1 (5 bases). Trimming removed 7 bases at V and 4 bases at J, with 13 bases between. CDR1 is SGHTA and CDR2 is FQGTGA in the germline V gene. This CDR3 has 13 residues. CDR3 residues: CASTSDGGTEAFF. The CDR3 DNA reads as TGTGCCAGCACCTCAGACGGGGGCACTGAAGCTTTCTTT.

This clonotype has ten or more counts. The V call is TRBV10-3, the J call TRBJ1-6, with TRBD1 matching 8 bases. The CDR3 length is 15 residues. The junction had 6 bases not matched to a gene; V was cut back by 11 bases and J by 0 bases. Germline assignment: CDR1 ENHRY and CDR2 SYGVKD. The DNA for the CDR3 is TGTGCCGCCAGGACAGGGAGCTCCTATAATTCACCCCTCCACTTT. Protein product: CAARTGSSYNSPLHF.

This clonotype was seen ten or more times. The DNA for the CDR3 is TGCGCCAGCAGCTCCGGACAAGATACGCAGTATTTT. This sequence encodes CASSSGQDTQYF. The rearrangement links TRBV5-1 to TRBJ2-3; a weak D match, TRBD1 (5 bases). The germline V gene has CDR1 SGHRS and CDR2 YFSETQ. This CDR3 is built from 12 residues. V lost 3 bases and J lost 5, with 7 bases in between.

Concerning this clonotype itself: It may be a read error: a sequence one base away is much more abundant. The chain links TRBV12-3 or TRBV12-4 to TRBJ2-5, with 9 bases fitting TRBD2. V was pared by 6 bases and J by 5 bases, with 10 bases of the junction left unmatched. This CDR3 region has 15 residues. The CDR3 here is CASSRGLACYETQYF. Here the CDR3 DNA reads TGTGCCAGCAGCCGGGGACTAGCTTGCTACGAGACCCAGTACTTC.

The V gene is TRBV28, the J gene TRBJ1-2; TRBD1 matches 8 bases. CDR1 MDHEN and CDR2 SYDVKM come from the germline V gene. CDR3 length equals 14 residues. V dropped 6 bases and J dropped 1; count of bases not matched to a gene: 4. The CDR3 region has the DNA TGTGCCAGCAGGTTGGGACAGGTTAACTATGGCTACACCTTC. Translated: CASRLGQVNYGYTF.

This clonotype has just a few counts. J is TRBJ1-4 and V is TRBV14; D call uncertain. This CDR3 spans 15 amino acids. The germline CDR1 and CDR2 sequences are SGHDN and FVKESK. V was cut by 2 bases and J by 0 bases, with 7 bases left in between. The CDR3 spells CASSQNRPTNEKLFF. CDR3 sequence (DNA): TGTGCCAGCAGCCAAAATCGGCCAACTAATGAAAAACTGTTTTTT.